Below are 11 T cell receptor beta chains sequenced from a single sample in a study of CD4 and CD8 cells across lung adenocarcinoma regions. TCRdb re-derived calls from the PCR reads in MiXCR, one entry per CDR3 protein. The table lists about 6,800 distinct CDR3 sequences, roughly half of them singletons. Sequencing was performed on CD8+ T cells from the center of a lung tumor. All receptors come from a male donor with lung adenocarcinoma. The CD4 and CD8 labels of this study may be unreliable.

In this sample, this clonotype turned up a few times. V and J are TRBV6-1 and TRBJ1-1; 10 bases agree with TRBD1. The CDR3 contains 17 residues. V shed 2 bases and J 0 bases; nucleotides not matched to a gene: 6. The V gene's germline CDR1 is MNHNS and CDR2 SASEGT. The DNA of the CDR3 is TGTGCCAGCAGTGAAAAAGGGGGACAGGGGTTGAACACTGAAGCTTTCTTT. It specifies CASSEKGGQGLNTEAFF.

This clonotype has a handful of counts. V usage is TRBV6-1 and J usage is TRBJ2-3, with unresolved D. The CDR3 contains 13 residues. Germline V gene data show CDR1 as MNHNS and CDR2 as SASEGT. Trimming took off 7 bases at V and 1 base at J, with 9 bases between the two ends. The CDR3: CASTQLGTDTQYF. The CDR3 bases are TGTGCCAGCACCCAGCTCGGCACAGATACGCAGTATTTT.

The CDR3 spells CASSPGQGVYNEQFF. The CDR3 DNA reads as TGTGCCAGCAGCCCGGGACAGGGAGTCTACAATGAGCAGTTCTTC. This chain links TRBV6-5 with TRBJ2-1; 9 bases align to TRBD1. Per germline, CDR1 MNHEY and CDR2 SVGAGI. The junction had 6 bases not matched to a gene; V was cut back by 6 bases and J by 3 bases. This CDR3 contains 15 residues.

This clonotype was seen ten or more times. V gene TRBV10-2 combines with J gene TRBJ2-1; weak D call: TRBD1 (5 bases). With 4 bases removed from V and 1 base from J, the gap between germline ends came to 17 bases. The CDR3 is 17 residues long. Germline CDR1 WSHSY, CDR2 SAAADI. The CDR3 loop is CASSGKGQGWSYNEQFF. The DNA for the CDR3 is TGCGCCAGCAGTGGTAAGGGGCAGGGTTGGTCCTACAATGAGCAGTTCTTC.

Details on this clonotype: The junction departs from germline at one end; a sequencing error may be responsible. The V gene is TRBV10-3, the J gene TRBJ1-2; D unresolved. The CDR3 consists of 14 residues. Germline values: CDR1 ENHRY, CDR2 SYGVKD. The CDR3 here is CASSESPTNYGYTF. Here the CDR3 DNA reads TGTGCCAGCAGTGAAAGTCCGACTAACTATGGCTACACCTTC.

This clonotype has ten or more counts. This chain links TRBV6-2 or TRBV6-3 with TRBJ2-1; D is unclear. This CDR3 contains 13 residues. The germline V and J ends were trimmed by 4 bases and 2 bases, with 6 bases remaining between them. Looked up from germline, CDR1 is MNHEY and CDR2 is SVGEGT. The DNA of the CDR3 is TGTGCCAGCAGTTTAACTCCCTACAATGAGCAGTTCTTC. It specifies CASSLTPYNEQFF.

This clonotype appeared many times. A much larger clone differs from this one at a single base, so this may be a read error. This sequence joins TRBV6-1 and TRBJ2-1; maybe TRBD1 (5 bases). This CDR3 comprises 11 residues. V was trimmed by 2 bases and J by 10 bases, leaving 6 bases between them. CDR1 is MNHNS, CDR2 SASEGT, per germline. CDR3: CASSEWGEQFF. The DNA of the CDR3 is TGTGCCAGCAGTGAATGGGGCGAGCAGTTCTTC.

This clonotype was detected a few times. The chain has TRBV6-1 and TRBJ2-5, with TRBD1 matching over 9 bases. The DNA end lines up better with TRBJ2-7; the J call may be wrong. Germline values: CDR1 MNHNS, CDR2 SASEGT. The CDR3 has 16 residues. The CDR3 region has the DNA TGTGCCAGCAGCCGGAAAACCGGGACAGGGATCCACGAGCAGTACTTC. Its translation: CASSRKTGTGIHEQYF.

CDR3 bases: TGTGCCAGCAGCTCGACAGGGGATGGCTACACCTTC. Residues: CASSSTGDGYTF. The V call is TRBV7-2, the J call TRBJ1-2; the match to TRBD1 covers 8 bases. The ends lost 4 bases at V and 6 bases at J; junction bases unmatched: 1. This CDR3 is 12 amino acids long. CDR1 and CDR2 (germline): SGHTA, FQGNSA.

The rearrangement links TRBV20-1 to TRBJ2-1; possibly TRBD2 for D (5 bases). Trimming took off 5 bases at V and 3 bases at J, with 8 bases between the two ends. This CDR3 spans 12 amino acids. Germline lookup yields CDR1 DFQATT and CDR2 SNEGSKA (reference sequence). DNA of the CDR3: TGCAGTGCTCCGGAGGTCTACAATGAGCAGTTCTTC. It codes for CSAPEVYNEQFF.

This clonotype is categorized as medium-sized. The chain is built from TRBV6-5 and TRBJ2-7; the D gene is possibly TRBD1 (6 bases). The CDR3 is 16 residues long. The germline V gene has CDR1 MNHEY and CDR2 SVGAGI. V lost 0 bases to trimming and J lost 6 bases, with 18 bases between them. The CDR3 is CASSYSTGFATSEQYF. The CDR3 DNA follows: TGTGCCAGCAGTTACTCGACAGGTTTTGCAACTAGCGAGCAGTACTTC.